The 12 T cell receptor beta chains reported below all come from one sample, sequenced in a study of cytomegalovirus exposure and HLA in healthy donors. PCR employed 60 Vbeta and 13 Jbeta primers. Method: immunoSEQ multiplex PCR; TCRdb's copy keeps in-frame clones and lacks some. The data hold roughly 100,000 clones, with around four fifths observed a single time. The sample comprised PBMCs. The receptors were sampled from a woman in her thirties or forties in good health and CMV-seropositive.

This clone showed up just a few times. Sequence at one end of the junction differs from germline and may be a read error. The chain couples TRBV6-9 to TRBJ1-6; D is ambiguous. CDR1 is MNHGY and CDR2 is SVAAGI in the germline V gene. The CDR3 is 17 residues long. The CDR3 here is CASSYSSWSSYNSPLLF. The CDR3 DNA reads TGTGCCAGCAGTTATTCATCTTGGAGCTCCTATAATTCTCCCCTCCTCTTT.

The genes are TRBV27 and TRBJ2-7; possibly TRBD1 for D (6 bases). The V gene lost 4 bases and the J gene lost 5 bases, with 21 bases spanning the gap. CDR3 length equals 16 residues. CDR1 and CDR2 (germline): MNHEY, SMNVEV (reference sequence). CDR3 loop: CASSSRGGGPFHEQYF. Written as DNA, the CDR3 is TGTGCCAGCAGTTCCCGTGGGGGCGGCCCTTTCCACGAGCAGTACTTC.

As to this clone: Additional DNA sequences in this sample encode the identical CDR3. The chain carries TRBV11-2 and TRBJ2-7, with a possible D match to TRBD2 (7 bases). The germline V and J ends were trimmed by 1 base and 4 bases, with 14 bases remaining between them. This CDR3 has 15 residues. CDR1 and CDR2 (germline): SGHAT, FQNNGV. CDR3 in amino acids: CASSLGVGGAYEQYF. In DNA, the CDR3 is TGTGCCAGCAGCTTAGGGGTAGGGGGGGCATACGAGCAGTACTTC.

This sequence joins TRBV11-1 and TRBJ1-1, with D hard to call. Trimming took off 2 bases at V and 3 bases at J, with 13 bases between the two ends. The CDR3 has 15 residues. Germline lookup yields CDR1 SGHAT and CDR2 FQDESV (reference sequence). The chain's CDR3 is CASSLMAGSYTEAFF. In DNA form, the CDR3 reads TGTGCCAGCAGCTTAATGGCAGGTTCGTACACTGAAGCTTTCTTT.

This chain links TRBV28 with TRBJ2-2, with TRBD1 as a possible D gene (6 bases). The V end was cut by 6 bases, the J end by 4 bases, with 15 bases between. Germline values: CDR1 MDHEN, CDR2 SYDVKM. This CDR3 has 15 residues. The CDR3, as DNA: TGTGCCAGCAGCCCCGGGACACTCGGCACCGGGGAGCTGTTTTTT. It translates to CASSPGTLGTGELFF.

This clone has only a few counts. The rearrangement uses TRBV2 and TRBJ2-1; TRBD2 is a possible D gene (7 bases). The CDR3 spans 14 residues. Trimming left V 11 bases short and J 4 bases short, with 18 bases between. Germline CDR1 is SNHLY and CDR2 is FYNNEI. CDR3 amino acids: CASGGGGGYNEQFF. The CDR3 nucleotides are TGTGCCTCGGGGGGCGGGGGCGGGTACAATGAGCAGTTCTTC.

This clone was found once. The V call is TRBV7-2, the J call TRBJ2-7; 7 bases map to TRBD2. The ends lost 0 bases at V and 0 bases at J; junction bases unmatched: 8. Germline CDR1 and CDR2: SGHTA and FQGNSA. The CDR3 runs 17 residues. The CDR3, as DNA: TGTGCCAGCAGCTTAGCGGGTTCTAGCGGATTCTCCTACGAGCAGTACTTC. It translates to CASSLAGSSGFSYEQYF. The entire variable domain, with the rest obtained from reference TRBV7-2 and TRBJ2-7, is as follows: GAGVSQSPSNKVTEKGKDVELRCDPISGHTALYWYRQSLGQGLEFLIYFQGNSAPDKSGLPSDRFSAERTGGSVSTLTIQRTQQEDSAVYLCASSLAGSSGFSYEQYFGPGTRLTVT.

This clone was seen just once. The CDR3 protein is CAISEPVKTGPYEQYF. DNA for the CDR3: TGTGCCATCAGTGAGCCCGTTAAGACAGGCCCCTACGAGCAGTACTTC. The genes are TRBV10-3 and TRBJ2-7; D is perhaps TRBD1 (6 bases). From germline, CDR1 is ENHRY and CDR2 SYGVKD. The CDR3 length is 16 residues. V lost 2 bases, J lost 2 bases, and 16 bases lay in between.

The chain couples TRBV4-2 to TRBJ2-5, with 11 bases fitting TRBD2. Trimming took 0 bases from V and 7 from J; bases not matched to a gene: 4. The CDR3 covers 15 residues. CDR1 and CDR2 (germline): LGHNA, YNFKEQ. This CDR3 is CASSQEGLAVSTQYF. The CDR3 DNA sequence: TGTGCCAGCAGCCAAGAGGGACTAGCGGTTTCGACCCAGTACTTC.

The genes are TRBV2 and TRBJ2-5, with 7 bases that match TRBD2. Trimming at V came to 3 bases and at J to 5 bases, leaving 9 bases not matched to a gene. CDR1 and CDR2 from the germline V gene are SNHLY and FYNNEI. The CDR3 loop spans 15 amino acids. DNA for the CDR3: TGTGCCAGCAGTGAGGGGGGGAGTTCGGTTGAGACCCAGTACTTC. As protein: CASSEGGSSVETQYF. The complete variable domain, with remaining parts taken from reference TRBV2 and TRBJ2-5, reads EPEVTQTPSHQVTQMGQEVILRCVPISNHLYFYWYRQILGQKVEFLVSFYNNEISEKSEIFDDQFSVERPDGSNFTLKIRSTKLEDSAMYFCASSEGGSSVETQYFGPGTRLLVL.

The rearrangement links TRBV7-9 to TRBJ1-1, with 10 bases matching TRBD1. The germline V gene encodes CDR1 SEHNR and CDR2 FQNEAQ (reference sequence). The V segment lost 2 bases and the J segment 3 bases; nucleotides outside the gene matches: 6. This CDR3 contains 16 residues. This CDR3 reads CASSLTRDRGDTEAFF. The CDR3 bases are TGTGCCAGCAGCTTAACTCGGGACAGGGGTGACACTGAAGCTTTCTTT. Drawing the rest from reference TRBV7-9 and TRBJ1-1, the complete variable domain is DTGVSQNPRHKITKRGQNVTFRCDPISEHNRLYWYRQTLGQGPEFLTYFQNEAQLEKSRLLSDRFSAERPKGSFSTLEIQRTEQGDSAMYLCASSLTRDRGDTEAFFGQGTRLTVV.

The chain has TRBV28 and TRBJ1-2; 8 bases agree with TRBD1. Trimming removed 1 base from V and 7 bases from J; junction bases left unmatched: 8. Germline V gene sequence: CDR1 MDHEN, CDR2 SYDVKM. The CDR3 loop spans 15 amino acids. Here the CDR3 reads CASSLSRTGMSGYTF. The CDR3 nucleotides are TGTGCCAGCAGTTTATCCCGGACAGGGATGAGTGGCTACACCTTC.